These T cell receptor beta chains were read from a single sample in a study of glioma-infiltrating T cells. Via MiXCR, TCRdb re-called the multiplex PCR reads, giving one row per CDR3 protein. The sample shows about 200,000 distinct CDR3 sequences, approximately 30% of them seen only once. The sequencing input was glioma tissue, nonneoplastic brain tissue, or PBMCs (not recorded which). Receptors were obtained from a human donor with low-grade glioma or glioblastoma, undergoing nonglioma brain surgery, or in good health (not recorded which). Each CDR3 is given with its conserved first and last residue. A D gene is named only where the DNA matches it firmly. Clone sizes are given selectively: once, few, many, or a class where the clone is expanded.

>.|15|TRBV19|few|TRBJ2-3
TGTGCCAGTAGTCGCAGTTCTTCCCTGGCAGATACGCAGTATTTT
CASSRSSSLADTQYF
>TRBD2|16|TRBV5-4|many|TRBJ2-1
TGTGCCAGCAGCTCGGCTTGGGGACTAGGTGATAATGAGCAGTTCTTC
CASSSAWGLGDNEQFF
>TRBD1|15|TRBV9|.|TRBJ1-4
TGTGCCAGCAGCGTAGAGGGGACAGGGGACGAAAAACTGTTTTTT
CASSVEGTGDEKLFF
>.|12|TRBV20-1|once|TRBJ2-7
TGCAGTGCTACCCGTAGTCGGTACGAGCAGCACTTC
CSATRSRYEQHF
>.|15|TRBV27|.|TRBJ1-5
TGTGCCAGCAGTTTATCGATCCGGGTAGATCAGCCACGGCATTTT
CASSLSIRVDQPRHF
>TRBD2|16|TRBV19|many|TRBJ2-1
TGTGCCAGTAGTCGACTAGCGGGCCGCTCCTACAATGAGCAGTTCTTC
CASSRLAGRSYNEQFF
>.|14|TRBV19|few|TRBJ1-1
TGTGCCAGTAGCTCCGGGACTCTGAACACTGAAGCTTTCTTT
CASSSGTLNTEAFF
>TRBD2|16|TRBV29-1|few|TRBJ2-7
TGCAGCGCTTTCATAGCGGGAGCCCGTGTTTTGGACGAGCAGTACTTC
CSAFIAGARVLDEQYF
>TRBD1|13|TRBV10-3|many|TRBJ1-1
TGTGCCATCGGGCCACAGGGGAATGCTGAAGCTTTCTTT
CAIGPQGNAEAFF
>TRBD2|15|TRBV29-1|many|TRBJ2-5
TGCAGCGTTGACGGGACTAGCGGTTTCCAAGAGACCCAGTACTTC
CSVDGTSGFQETQYF
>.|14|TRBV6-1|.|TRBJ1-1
TGTGCCAGCAGTGAACCGGGACCTCACACTGAAGCTTTCTTT
CASSEPGPHTEAFF
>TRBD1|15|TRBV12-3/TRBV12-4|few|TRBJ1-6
TGTGCCAGCATCCCGGGACAGGGGTATAATTCACCCCTCCACTTT
CASIPGQGYNSPLHF
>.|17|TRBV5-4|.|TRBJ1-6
TGTGCCAGCGGCTCCGACAGTGGAACCGACCTTAATTCACCCCTCCACTTT
CASGSDSGTDLNSPLHF
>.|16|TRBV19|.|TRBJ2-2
TGTGCCAGTACTCAACGGGCGACAGTTAACACCGGGGAGCTGTTTTTT
CASTQRATVNTGELFF
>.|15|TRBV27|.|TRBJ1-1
TGTGCCAGCAGCTTAAGCCAGGGTAGGGGTACTGAAGCTTTCTTT
CASSLSQGRGTEAFF
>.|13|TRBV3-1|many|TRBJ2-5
TGTGCCAGCAGAAGGACATCCCAAGAGACCCAGTACTTC
CASRRTSQETQYF
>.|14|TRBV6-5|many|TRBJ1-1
TGTGCCAGCAGTTATGGAGGAGATGGCACTGAAGCTTTCTTT
CASSYGGDGTEAFF
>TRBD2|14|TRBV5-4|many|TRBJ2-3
TGTGCCAGCAGCGGGACTAGCGGGAGAGATACGCAGTATTTT
CASSGTSGRDTQYF
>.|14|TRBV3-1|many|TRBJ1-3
TGTGCCAGCAGCCAAGCTAACAGGGTAAACACCATATATTTT
CASSQANRVNTIYF
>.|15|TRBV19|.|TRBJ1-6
TGTGCCAGTATAAGATTAGAGTCTTATAATTCACCCCTCCACTTT
CASIRLESYNSPLHF